The 6 T cell receptor beta chains in this list originate from one sample, sequenced in a study of cytomegalovirus exposure and HLA in healthy donors listed by TCRdb under 2017. The library came from the immunoSEQ multiplex PCR assay. The multiplex PCR relied on a mix of 60 forward primers for TCR Vbeta segments and 13 reverse primers for TCR Jbeta segments. Sourced from immuneACCESS, this table was stored by TCRdb with only in-frame sequences that have V and J called. A share of the clones is absent; for the studies checked, an unresolved V gene accounts for under half, and the remainder has no known explanation. The sample table contains 200,000 to 250,000 clones; only one count was recorded for 82% of them. Approximately 0.62% of the sample comes from the top ten. Specimen: PBMCs. Receptors were obtained from a woman in her thirties or forties in good health and CMV-seronegative.

The rearrangement joins TRBV15 to TRBJ2-3, with 8 bases that match TRBD2. After removal of 1 base from V and 2 bases from J, the junction contained 8 bases not matched to a gene. Germline V gene lookup returns CDR1 LNHNV and CDR2 YYDKDF (reference sequence). CDR3 length: 17 residues. The CDR3 here is CATSRAERGSPTDTQYF. For the CDR3, the DNA is TGTGCCACCAGCAGAGCGGAGCGGGGGAGCCCCACAGATACGCAGTATTTT.

For this clone: A junction end diverges from the germline sequence, so it may reflect a read error. The V and J genes are TRBV7-9 and TRBJ1-1; D ambiguous. The CDR3 has 14 amino acids. Germline V gene data show CDR1 as SEHNR and CDR2 as FQNEAQ (reference sequence). DNA of the CDR3: TGTTCCAGCAGCTTAGCGTCCGGGAACACTGAAGCTTTCTTT. It translates to CSSSLASGNTEAFF.

The chain couples TRBV2 to TRBJ2-5; no definite D call. The CDR3 totals 12 residues. V lost 8 bases to trimming and J lost 5 bases, with 12 bases between them. CDR1 SNHLY and CDR2 FYNNEI come from the germline V gene. CDR3 protein: CASDFSRETQYF. The CDR3 DNA reads TGTGCCAGCGACTTTAGTAGGGAGACCCAGTACTTC.

In its sample, this clone was seen a few times. The V gene is TRBV5-4, the J gene TRBJ2-3; D gene ambiguous. V lost 7 bases and J lost 2, with 11 bases in between. This CDR3 comprises 13 residues. Germline V gene sequence: CDR1 SGHNT, CDR2 YYREEE (reference sequence). CDR3 nucleotides: TGTGCCAGCCTACGGTACGACACAGATACGCAGTATTTT. This translates into CASLRYDTDTQYF.

There are many counts of this clone. The chain recombines TRBV28 with TRBJ2-6; 9 bases fit TRBD1. Per the germline V gene, CDR1 is MDHEN and CDR2 is SYDVKM. J was trimmed by 0 bases and V by 5 bases; bases with no gene match: 8. This CDR3 contains 18 residues. The CDR3 here is CASSPPGQGYSGANVLTF. The CDR3 DNA is TGTGCCAGCAGTCCCCCGGGACAGGGTTACTCTGGGGCCAACGTCCTGACTTTC. The entire variable domain, with the rest obtained from reference TRBV28 and TRBJ2-6, is as follows: DVKVTQSSRYLVKRTGEKVFLECVQDMDHENMFWYRQDPGLGLRLIYFSYDVKMKEKGDIPEGYSVSREKKERFSLILESASTNQTSMYLCASSPPGQGYSGANVLTFGAGSRLTVL.

This rearrangement joins TRBV19 to TRBJ1-1; 10 bases line up with TRBD1. Germline CDR1 and CDR2: LNHDA and SQIVND (reference sequence). CDR3 length equals 17 residues. V was pared by 7 bases and J by 2 bases, with 13 bases of the junction left unmatched. The chain's CDR3 is CASNIWGQGRTNTEAFF. The CDR3 region has the DNA TGTGCCAGTAACATATGGGGACAGGGGCGAACTAACACTGAAGCTTTCTTT.